Presented here are 30 T cell receptor beta chains from one specimen sequenced in a study of CD8 T cells in ankylosing spondylitis. TCRdb processed the 5' RACE reads anew with MiXCR; each CDR3 protein has one entry. This sample has 350,000 to 450,000 distinct CDR3 sequences, with 20% found just once. Sequenced: blood, either unsorted or a sorted T cell fraction (not recorded which). The receptors shown here come from a male donor with ankylosing spondylitis or in good health (not recorded which).

The rearrangement links TRBV4-1 to TRBJ2-2, with a possible D match to TRBD2 (5 bases). CDR3 length: 14 amino acids. Germline V CDR1 and CDR2: MGHRA, YSYEKL. V lost 0 bases and J lost 7, with 9 bases in between. This chain's CDR3 is CASSQENAGGELFF. The CDR3 DNA is TGCGCCAGCAGCCAAGAGAATGCGGGCGGGGAGCTGTTTTTT.

This clonotype was picked up a small number of times. The chain joins TRBV7-2 to TRBJ2-3; D is possibly TRBD2 (6 bases). Germline V gene data show CDR1 as SGHTA and CDR2 as FQGNSA. V was shortened by 1 base and J by 4 bases, with 12 bases between the two germline ends. The CDR3 runs to 15 residues. The CDR3 sequence: CASSLGVTSSDTQYF. The CDR3 nucleotides read TGTGCCAGCAGCTTAGGGGTCACTAGCTCAGATACGCAGTATTTT.

This clonotype was seen ten or more times. The J gene is TRBJ2-1, the V gene TRBV12-3 or TRBV12-4; TRBD2 matches 12 bases. This CDR3 is 15 amino acids long. The V gene end was trimmed by 5 bases and the J gene end by 3 bases; junction bases not matched to a gene: 2. CDR3 sequence: CASSPTSGGYNEQFF. The CDR3, as DNA: TGTGCCAGCAGTCCGACTAGCGGGGGCTACAATGAGCAGTTCTTC.

This clonotype was found a few times. The chain has TRBV27 and TRBJ1-1; possibly TRBD1 for D (6 bases). The germline V gene encodes CDR1 MNHEY and CDR2 SMNVEV (reference sequence). Trimming shortened V by 2 bases and J by 8 bases, and 12 bases separated the two germline ends. The CDR3 totals 13 residues. The CDR3: CASSLRTVGEAFF. The CDR3 DNA is TGTGCCAGCAGTTTACGGACAGTCGGCGAAGCTTTCTTT.

The rearrangement uses TRBV20-1 and TRBJ2-2; no reliable D call. Trimming pared 5 bases from V and 5 bases from J, leaving 12 bases between. The CDR3 covers 13 residues. From germline, CDR1 is DFQATT and CDR2 SNEGSKA (reference sequence). CDR3 bases: TGCAGTGCTCGATCCGAGGAGACCGGGGAGCTGTTTTTT. This translates into CSARSEETGELFF.

This clonotype was recorded once. V usage is TRBV9 and J usage is TRBJ2-3; 11 nucleotides align to TRBD2. J lost 8 bases, V lost 3 bases, and 11 bases had no gene match. The CDR3 consists of 16 residues. Germline V CDR1 and CDR2: SGDLS, YYNGEE. DNA for the CDR3: TGTGCCAGCAGCGCCCCAAATAGCGGGGGGGCCACTACGCAGTATTTT. Its translation: CASSAPNSGGATTQYF.

The gene calls are TRBV29-1 and TRBJ1-2; D is undetermined. The CDR3 contains 14 residues. V was shortened by 3 bases and J by 2 bases, with 13 bases between the two germline ends. CDR1 and CDR2 (germline): SQVTM, ANQGSEA. Written as DNA, the CDR3 is TGCAGCGTTGAGGAAGACATAATAAACTATGGCTACACCTTC. Protein product: CSVEEDIINYGYTF.

This clonotype was counted between two and nine times. The chain carries TRBV20-1 and TRBJ2-7; D is perhaps TRBD1 (6 bases). Germline V gene lookup returns CDR1 DFQATT and CDR2 SNEGSKA (reference sequence). The CDR3 spans 15 residues. V shed 5 bases and J shed 0 bases, with 17 bases lying between them. The CDR3 DNA follows: TGCAGTGCTCCTGACGACGGACAGAGCTCCTACGAGCAGTACTTC. It specifies CSAPDDGQSSYEQYF.

This chain uses TRBV11-2 with TRBJ2-7, with 11 nucleotides matching TRBD1. After removal of 6 bases from V and 5 bases from J, the junction contained 9 bases not matched to a gene. The CDR3 consists of 15 residues. From germline, CDR1 is SGHAT and CDR2 FQNNGV. The CDR3: CASSLDRGLVHEQYF. DNA for the CDR3: TGTGCCAGCAGTCTGGACAGGGGGCTTGTTCACGAGCAGTACTTC.

The chain has TRBV20-1 and TRBJ2-1, with no clear D. The germline V and J ends were trimmed by 1 base and 3 bases, with 7 bases remaining between them. Germline lookup yields CDR1 DFQATT and CDR2 SNEGSKA (reference sequence). There are 13 residues in the CDR3. This CDR3 is CSARAASYNEQFF. DNA for the CDR3: TGCAGTGCTAGAGCAGCCAGCTACAATGAGCAGTTCTTC.

With regard to this clonotype: The limits of the CDR3 on the DNA are not certain, so only TCRdb's listed CDR3 is given. J is TRBJ2-2 and V is TRBV11-2. Germline CDR1 SGHAT, CDR2 FQNNGV. The CDR3 region is 15 residues in length, termini included. This CDR3 reads CASSSLGVAPGSCFF.

The table lists this clonotype with many counts. The chain has TRBV6-4 and TRBJ2-3; D might be TRBD1 (6 bases). Germline CDR1 is MRHNA and CDR2 is SNTAGT. This CDR3 contains 14 residues. V was cut by 3 bases and J by 1 base, with 8 bases left in between. The CDR3 loop reads CASSEAGGTDTQYF. The CDR3 coding sequence is TGTGCCAGCAGTGAAGCAGGGGGCACAGATACGCAGTATTTT.

V is TRBV11-1 and J is TRBJ2-3, with D maybe TRBD1 (5 bases). V was trimmed by 1 base and J by 0 bases, leaving 17 bases between them. CDR1 and CDR2 from the germline V gene are SGHAT and FQDESV (reference sequence). The CDR3 is made up of 18 amino acids. CDR3 in DNA: TGTGCCAGCAGCTTAGTAGGGGATACGGAATGGAGCACAGATACGCAGTATTTT. It yields the protein CASSLVGDTEWSTDTQYF.

This clonotype was recorded a few times. This chain joins TRBV6-1 and TRBJ1-1, with D hard to call. Between the trimmed V and J ends, which lost 10 bases and 5 bases, there was a span of 17 bases. CDR3 size: 13 residues. Looked up from germline, CDR1 is MNHNS and CDR2 is SASEGT. DNA for the CDR3: TGTGCCACCCAATTGGGTGGTTTTACTGAAGCTTTCTTT. Residues: CATQLGGFTEAFF.

A few counts support this clonotype. This chain's CDR3 is CATSDRGGVMARRNEQFF. CDR3 coding DNA: TGTGCCACCAGTGATAGGGGGGGGGTGATGGCTCGTCGGAATGAGCAGTTCTTC. The chain joins TRBV24-1 to TRBJ2-1, with D tentatively TRBD2 (7 bases). V was trimmed by 3 bases and J by 7 bases, leaving 24 bases between them. The germline V gene has CDR1 KGHDR and CDR2 SFDVKD. This CDR3 is 18 amino acids long.

The rearrangement links TRBV19 to TRBJ1-2; D perhaps matches TRBD1 (6 bases). With 6 bases removed from V and 9 bases from J, the gap between germline ends came to 17 bases. CDR3 size: 13 residues. Germline assignment: CDR1 LNHDA and CDR2 SQIVND (reference sequence). This CDR3 is CASSIDRFRSYTF. The CDR3 DNA follows: TGTGCCAGTAGCATCGACAGGTTCAGGAGCTACACCTTC.

The V gene is TRBV11-2, the J gene TRBJ2-5; TRBD2 matches at 7 bases. The CDR3 contains 16 residues. V trimming: 3 bases; J trimming: 1 base; junction bases outside the gene matches: 8. Germline values: CDR1 SGHAT, CDR2 FQNNGV. This CDR3 is CASSFPSGDPQETQYF. Written as DNA, the CDR3 is TGTGCCAGCAGCTTTCCTAGCGGAGACCCCCAAGAGACCCAGTACTTC.

Only a few counts were recorded for this clonotype. This chain connects TRBV7-9 to TRBJ1-2, with 8 bases fitting TRBD1. CDR3 length: 17 amino acids. Germline lookup yields CDR1 SEHNR and CDR2 FQNEAQ (reference sequence). J lost 6 bases, V lost 5 bases, and 17 bases had no gene match. This CDR3 is CASSTRGRTGPNDGYTF. CDR3 coding DNA: TGTGCCAGCAGCACTAGGGGGAGGACAGGGCCGAATGATGGCTACACCTTC.

The chain joins TRBV19 to TRBJ2-7; 7 nucleotides match TRBD1. V trimming: 3 bases; J trimming: 0 bases; junction bases outside the gene matches: 5. The CDR3 extends over 15 amino acids. Germline V CDR1 and CDR2: LNHDA, SQIVND (reference sequence). The CDR3 reads CASSIQGQSSYEQYF. CDR3 coding DNA: TGTGCCAGTAGTATCCAGGGACAGAGCTCCTACGAGCAGTACTTC. Drawing the rest from reference TRBV19 and TRBJ2-7, the complete variable domain is DGGITQSPKYLFRKEGQNVTLSCEQNLNHDAMYWYRQDPGQGLRLIYYSQIVNDFQKGDIAEGYSVSREKKESFPLTVTSAQKNPTAFYLCASSIQGQSSYEQYFGPGTRLTVT.

The sample holds a few counts of this clonotype. This chain joins TRBV7-9 and TRBJ2-5; D uncertain. Germline CDR1 is SEHNR and CDR2 is FQNEAQ (reference sequence). CDR3 length equals 14 residues. Trimming removed 0 bases from V and 5 bases from J, with 10 bases in between. CDR3 loop: CASSLARPLETQYF. The DNA of the CDR3 is TGTGCCAGCAGCTTAGCAAGACCCTTGGAGACCCAGTACTTC.

V is TRBV25-1 and J is TRBJ2-3, with 11 bases identical to TRBD2. This CDR3 is 18 amino acids long. V was clipped by 3 bases and J by 6 bases; unmatched bases: 14. CDR1 MGHDK and CDR2 SYGVNS come from the germline V gene. CDR3 DNA sequence: TGTGCCAGCAGTGACCGTCACAGTAGCGGGGGGGCCAATGATACGCAGTATTTT. Protein sequence: CASSDRHSSGGANDTQYF.

This chain uses TRBV28 with TRBJ2-3, with 8 bases matching TRBD2. The CDR3 is made up of 13 amino acids. From germline, CDR1 is MDHEN and CDR2 SYDVKM. The V and J ends lost 4 bases and 7 bases, in that order; junction bases with no gene match: 4. CDR3 sequence (DNA): TGTGCCAGCAGTTCCGGACTAGCTAATACGCAGTATTTT. The encoded protein is CASSSGLANTQYF.

The genes are TRBV6-1 and TRBJ2-7, with D maybe TRBD1 (6 bases). This CDR3 comprises 13 residues. The V end lost 9 bases, the J end lost 4 bases, and 16 bases lay between the germline ends. In germline, CDR1 is MNHNS, CDR2 SASEGT. The DNA of the CDR3 is TGTGCCAGTCGACAGGACGGCGTATACGAGCAGTACTTC. This sequence encodes CASRQDGVYEQYF.

This clonotype turned up a few times. The genes are TRBV10-1 and TRBJ2-7, with no clear D. Trimming removed 2 bases from V and 6 bases from J, with 5 bases in between. Germline lookup yields CDR1 WNHNN and CDR2 SYGVQD (reference sequence). The CDR3 is 11 amino acids. CDR3 sequence: CASSEGAEQYF. DNA of the CDR3: TGCGCCAGCAGTGAGGGTGCCGAGCAGTACTTC.

This chain joins TRBV29-1 and TRBJ2-2; D not resolved. This CDR3 contains 12 residues. In germline, CDR1 is SQVTM, CDR2 ANQGSEA. Between the trimmed V and J ends, which lost 5 bases and 8 bases, there was a span of 12 bases. CDR3 region: CSVPRGPGELFF. In DNA, the CDR3 is TGCAGCGTTCCGCGCGGACCGGGGGAGCTGTTTTTT.

The V call is TRBV4-1, the J call TRBJ2-4; 7 nucleotides align to TRBD2. The V and J ends lost 4 bases and 5 bases, in that order; junction bases with no gene match: 17. The CDR3 loop spans 18 amino acids. Germline assignment: CDR1 MGHRA and CDR2 YSYEKL. The CDR3, as DNA: TGCGCCAGCAGCCCCCGGGCCTCCGGGGGGTTAGGGGAAAACATTCAGTACTTC. The encoded protein is CASSPRASGGLGENIQYF.

In DNA form, the CDR3 reads TGCGCCAGCAGCTGGGGGGACAGACAAGAGACCCAGTACTTC. Translation: CASSWGDRQETQYF. J is TRBJ2-5 and V is TRBV5-1, with D maybe TRBD1 (7 bases). Trimming left V 3 bases short and J 2 bases short, with 11 bases between. The length of the CDR3 is 14 residues. The V gene's germline CDR1 is SGHRS and CDR2 YFSETQ. Together with reference TRBV5-1 and TRBJ2-5, the CDR3 gives the full variable domain: KAGVTQTPRYLIKTRGQQVTLSCSPISGHRSVSWYQQTPGQGLQFLFEYFSETQRNKGNFPGRFSGRQFSNSRSEMNVSTLELGDSALYLCASSWGDRQETQYFGPGTRLLVL.

The V call is TRBV6-5, the J call TRBJ2-2, with a tentative D call TRBD1 (5 bases). This CDR3 contains 12 residues. Germline assignment: CDR1 MNHEY and CDR2 SVGAGI. The V end was cut by 8 bases, the J end by 6 bases, with 10 bases between. CDR3 region: CASWQGAGELFF. The CDR3, as DNA: TGTGCCAGCTGGCAGGGCGCCGGGGAGCTGTTTTTT.

Concerning this clonotype: A read error may be the cause here, since a much bigger clone is one base away. The chain uses TRBV2 and TRBJ2-4; weak D call: TRBD2 (6 bases). This CDR3 is 14 amino acids long. V was pared by 4 bases and J by 0 bases, with 7 bases between. From germline, CDR1 is SNHLY and CDR2 FYNNEI. CDR3: CASSAGLAKNIQYF. The CDR3 coding sequence is TGTGCCAGCAGTGCGGGACTAGCCAAAAACATTCAGTACTTC.

The table lists this clonotype with a few counts. V and J are TRBV20-1 and TRBJ2-5; maybe TRBD1 (5 bases). The CDR3 has 17 amino acids. Germline lookup yields CDR1 DFQATT and CDR2 SNEGSKA (reference sequence). V lost 2 bases to trimming and J lost 5 bases, with 24 bases between them. For the CDR3, the DNA is TGCAGTGCTAGACACCCGGAAGACGTCTGGTACAGGGAGACCCAGTACTTC. Translation gives CSARHPEDVWYRETQYF.